This passage covers 4 T cell receptor beta chains from one sample sequenced in a study of T-cell memory formation after mild COVID-19. TCRdb used MiXCR to reprocess the 5' RACE reads, holding one entry per CDR3 protein. Of just over 400,000 distinct CDR3 sequences in the sample, more than 20% were seen once. The material sequenced was PBMCs or a T cell subset sorted from them (not recorded which). The receptor set was obtained from an adult woman who had mild COVID-19 (a few samples of this study predate the infection). Cell type and time point are not known.

This clonotype has just a few counts. This sequence joins TRBV4-1 and TRBJ1-5; no clear D gene. The CDR3 contains 14 residues. V was pared by 3 bases and J by 6 bases, with 12 bases between. Per germline, CDR1 MGHRA and CDR2 YSYEKL. Here the CDR3 DNA reads TGCGCCAGCAGCCATGAGCCCTGGGTTCAGCCCCAGCATTTT. Translating gives CASSHEPWVQPQHF.

This clonotype was seen many times. This chain connects TRBV15 to TRBJ2-5; the D is unclear. Germline CDR1 and CDR2: LNHNV and YYDKDF (reference sequence). V lost 0 bases, J lost 5 bases, and 4 bases lay in between. The CDR3 sequence is 12 residues long. The CDR3 DNA reads as TGTGCCACCAGCAGAGAAAGGGAGACCCAGTACTTC. As protein: CATSRERETQYF.

This clonotype was observed a handful of times. V gene TRBV7-9 combines with J gene TRBJ2-1; D perhaps matches TRBD1 (7 bases). CDR1 is SEHNR and CDR2 is FQNEAQ in the germline V gene (reference sequence). V lost 7 bases and J lost 2, with 15 bases in between. The CDR3 is 15 residues long. This CDR3 is CASTSTGRPYNEQFF. CDR3 coding DNA: TGTGCCAGCACCTCGACAGGGAGGCCCTACAATGAGCAGTTCTTC. The full variable domain, its missing parts supplied by reference TRBV7-9 and TRBJ2-1, is DTGVSQNPRHKITKRGQNVTFRCDPISEHNRLYWYRQTLGQGPEFLTYFQNEAQLEKSRLLSDRFSAERPKGSFSTLEIQRTEQGDSAMYLCASTSTGRPYNEQFFGPGTRLTVL.

This clonotype occurred a few times. V and J are TRBV29-1 and TRBJ2-3; 9 nucleotides line up with TRBD1. CDR3 length: 13 amino acids. Germline V gene data show CDR1 as SQVTM and CDR2 as ANQGSEA. J was trimmed by 2 bases and V by 7 bases; bases with no gene match: 4. In DNA form, the CDR3 reads TGCAGCGGGACAGGGGTCACCACAGATACGCAGTATTTT. Its translation is CSGTGVTTDTQYF.